The 30 T cell receptor beta chains presented below share a single source sample, sequenced in a study of blood T cell repertoires in COVID-19. Profiling relied on immunoSEQ multiplex PCR, and the TCRdb table lists in-frame clones only, not all of them. The sample includes about 350,000 clones, roughly 90% of them seen just once. Sample: PBMCs or T cells enriched from blood (not recorded which). The receptors come from a young woman who had been exposed to COVID-19.

V is TRBV28 and J is TRBJ1-1, with a possible D match to TRBD1 (5 bases). Trimming pared 4 bases from V and 10 bases from J, leaving 16 bases between. CDR3 length equals 13 residues. Germline CDR1 and CDR2: MDHEN and SYDVKM. CDR3 sequence: CASSSQGQAAAFF. The CDR3 region has the DNA TGTGCCAGCAGTTCCCAGGGCCAGGCGGCAGCTTTCTTT.

This clone was counted a single time. The chain has TRBV5-1 and TRBJ2-7; 13 bases fit TRBD2. The CDR3 length is 14 residues. With 4 bases clipped from V and 3 bases from J, the junction kept 1 base outside the gene matches. The germline V gene has CDR1 SGHRS and CDR2 YFSETQ. The CDR3 DNA follows: TGCGCCAGCAGCGGGACTAGCGGGAACTACGAGCAGTACTTC. It codes for CASSGTSGNYEQYF.

This chain joins TRBV6-5 and TRBJ1-1; D is possibly TRBD1 (5 bases). Germline lookup yields CDR1 MNHEY and CDR2 SVGAGI. Trimming removed 2 bases at V and 1 base at J, with 11 bases between. The CDR3 length is 15 residues. The CDR3 reads CASSYGGRGNTEAFF. CDR3 DNA sequence: TGTGCCAGCAGTTACGGGGGGAGAGGGAACACTGAAGCTTTCTTT.

The gene calls are TRBV9 and TRBJ2-1; 14 bases line up with TRBD2. The V segment lost 4 bases and the J segment 0 bases; nucleotides outside the gene matches: 9. CDR3 length: 19 amino acids. Germline-derived CDR1 and CDR2 are SGDLS and YYNGEE. Here the CDR3 reads CASSLGLAGGGGSYNEQFF. CDR3 nucleotide sequence: TGTGCCAGCAGCCTCGGACTAGCGGGAGGAGGGGGCTCCTACAATGAGCAGTTCTTC.

This clone came up once. J is TRBJ2-5 and V is TRBV11-2, with 14 bases fitting TRBD2. Per germline, CDR1 SGHAT and CDR2 FQNNGV. The CDR3 is 17 amino acids. Losses at the gene ends were 6 bases for V and 7 bases for J; bases not matched to a gene: 13. The CDR3 nucleotides read TGTGCCAGCAGTCAGGGACTAGCGGGAGCGTCCGGGGGGACCCAGTACTTC. Amino acids: CASSQGLAGASGGTQYF. The full variable domain, with the rest looked up from reference TRBV11-2 and TRBJ2-5, is EAGVAQSPRYKIIEKRQSVAFWCNPISGHATLYWYQQILGQGPKLLIQFQNNGVVDDSQLPKDRFSAERLKGVDSTLKIQPAKLEDSAVYLCASSQGLAGASGGTQYFGPGTRLLVL.

This chain links TRBV18 with TRBJ2-3; 9 bases map to TRBD1. With 3 bases clipped from V and 5 bases from J, the junction kept 9 bases outside the gene matches. The CDR3 contains 16 residues. In germline, CDR1 is KGHSH, CDR2 LQKENI. The CDR3 reads CASSPTQGAYGDTQYF. The DNA of the CDR3 is TGTGCCAGCTCACCTACACAGGGGGCTTACGGAGATACGCAGTATTTT.

This chain links TRBV27 with TRBJ2-1; D may be TRBD2 (5 bases). Trimming pared 2 bases from V and 0 bases from J, leaving 11 bases between. Per the germline V gene, CDR1 is MNHEY and CDR2 is SMNVEV (reference sequence). This CDR3 is 16 amino acids long. The CDR3 DNA is TGTGCCAGCAGTTTAGCCCAGCGGTTCTCCTACAATGAGCAGTTCTTC. Its translation is CASSLAQRFSYNEQFF.

This chain links TRBV9 with TRBJ1-5; D unclear. The CDR3 is 14 residues long. Germline assignment: CDR1 SGDLS and CDR2 YYNGEE. Trimming removed 0 bases from V and 2 bases from J, with 6 bases in between. The CDR3 DNA is TGTGCCAGCAGCGTAGACCAGGGCAATCAGCCCCAGCATTTT. Protein sequence: CASSVDQGNQPQHF.

This clone has more than one count but fewer than ten. The rearrangement uses TRBV19 and TRBJ2-5; a weak D match, TRBD2 (5 bases). The CDR3 has 14 amino acids. The germline V gene encodes CDR1 LNHDA and CDR2 SQIVND (reference sequence). Trimming shortened V by 5 bases and J by 5 bases, and 15 bases separated the two germline ends. The CDR3 bases are TGTGCCAGTAGTTTCCAGGAGGACGCCGAGACCCAGTACTTC. It specifies CASSFQEDAETQYF. The variable domain in full, completed from reference TRBV19 and TRBJ2-5, reads DGGITQSPKYLFRKEGQNVTLSCEQNLNHDAMYWYRQDPGQGLRLIYYSQIVNDFQKGDIAEGYSVSREKKESFPLTVTSAQKNPTAFYLCASSFQEDAETQYFGPGTRLLVL.

The chain employs TRBV27 and TRBJ2-7; 9 bases are shared with TRBD2. There are 15 residues in the CDR3. After removal of 4 bases from V and 7 bases from J, the junction contained 11 bases not matched to a gene. The germline gives CDR1 MNHEY, CDR2 SMNVEV (reference sequence). CDR3 sequence (DNA): TGTGCCAGCAGTTGGGGACTAGCAGGATTCGGGGAGCAGTACTTC. It encodes CASSWGLAGFGEQYF.

The rearrangement uses TRBV6-2 or TRBV6-3 and TRBJ2-7; 11 bases are shared with TRBD2. The trim removed 2 bases at V and 5 bases at J, leaving 14 bases unmatched. This CDR3 is built from 18 residues. The germline V gene encodes CDR1 MNHEY and CDR2 SVGEGT. The CDR3 nucleotides read TGTGCCAGCAGTTACAATCTTAGGCGGCTAGCGGGAGGTAACGAGCAGTACTTC. Translating it yields CASSYNLRRLAGGNEQYF.

This clone was seen a handful of times. The J gene is TRBJ2-7, the V gene TRBV2; the match to TRBD2 covers 8 bases. The ends lost 8 bases at V and 5 bases at J; junction bases unmatched: 5. CDR1 and CDR2 from the germline V gene are SNHLY and FYNNEI. This CDR3 contains 12 residues. The CDR3 nucleotides read TGTGCCAGCCGACTAGCGCTCAACGAGCAGTACTTC. Protein product: CASRLALNEQYF.

The genes are TRBV12-3 or TRBV12-4 and TRBJ1-3; D not certain. The CDR3 totals 12 residues. V was clipped by 4 bases and J by 2 bases, with 3 bases between them. In DNA, the CDR3 is TGTGCCAGCAGTTCAACTGGAAACACCATATATTTT. This gives the protein CASSSTGNTIYF.

This clone was observed a few times. V and J are TRBV30 and TRBJ1-3, with a tentative D call TRBD1 (5 bases). Per germline, CDR1 GTSNPN and CDR2 SVGIG (reference sequence). Trimming stripped 5 bases from V and 3 bases from J, with 14 bases between. The CDR3 is 14 residues long. The CDR3 reads CAWELWGRGNTIYF. The CDR3 DNA follows: TGTGCCTGGGAGTTATGGGGCCGTGGAAACACCATATATTTT.

The gene calls are TRBV28 and TRBJ1-3, with D maybe TRBD1 (6 bases). CDR1 and CDR2 from the germline V gene are MDHEN and SYDVKM. This CDR3 is 17 amino acids long. V lost 5 bases to trimming and J lost 1 base, with 18 bases between them. The CDR3 coding sequence is TGTGCCAGCAGTATACAGGGCCCACGGGCGTCTGGAAACACCATATATTTT. Translating gives CASSIQGPRASGNTIYF.

The rearrangement links TRBV21-1 to TRBJ2-7; the D call in the table, TRBD1, was not verified against the DNA. TRBV21-1 is reported as a pseudogene. This CDR3 is built from 13 residues. For the CDR3, the DNA is TGTGCCAGCAGCAGACAGGGGGACTACGAGCAGTACTTC. Its protein is CASSRQGDYEQYF.

This rearrangement joins TRBV19 to TRBJ1-1, with TRBD1 as a possible D gene (6 bases). Germline-derived CDR1 and CDR2 are LNHDA and SQIVND (reference sequence). Trimming took off 5 bases at V and 2 bases at J, with 9 bases between the two ends. The CDR3 runs 13 residues. CDR3 protein: CASSPGENTEAFF. The CDR3 DNA reads as TGTGCCAGTAGTCCAGGGGAAAACACTGAAGCTTTCTTT.

The V and J genes are TRBV7-9 and TRBJ2-5; 7 bases are a match to TRBD1. The CDR3 covers 13 residues. V was pared by 3 bases and J by 3 bases, with 1 base of the junction left unmatched. CDR1 SEHNR and CDR2 FQNEAQ come from the germline V gene (reference sequence). The CDR3 nucleotides are TGTGCCAGCAGCTTTGGACAGGAAGAGACCCAGTACTTC. It yields the protein CASSFGQEETQYF. The variable domain in full, with the rest retrieved from reference TRBV7-9 and TRBJ2-5, is DTGVSQNPRHKITKRGQNVTFRCDPISEHNRLYWYRQTLGQGPEFLTYFQNEAQLEKSRLLSDRFSAERPKGSFSTLEIQRTEQGDSAMYLCASSFGQEETQYFGPGTRLLVL.

V is TRBV5-4 and J is TRBJ2-1, with D possibly being TRBD1 (6 bases). This CDR3 comprises 15 residues. Germline-derived CDR1 and CDR2 are SGHNT and YYREEE (reference sequence). Deletions cut 0 bases from V and 1 base from J, with 8 bases between. The CDR3, as DNA: TGTGCCAGCAGCTTGGTACAGGGATCCTACAATGAGCAGTTCTTC. It is translated as CASSLVQGSYNEQFF.

The chain is built from TRBV24-1 and TRBJ1-2; D unresolved. The CDR3 length is 15 residues. Trimming removed 4 bases from V and 0 bases from J, with 11 bases in between. Germline CDR1 is KGHDR and CDR2 is SFDVKD. The CDR3 sequence is CATSESGSTNYGYTF. CDR3 nucleotide sequence: TGTGCCACCAGTGAATCGGGAAGCACTAACTATGGCTACACCTTC.

The chain is built from TRBV20-1 and TRBJ2-1; perhaps TRBD2 as D (6 bases). CDR3 length: 16 amino acids. Germline V lookup: CDR1 DFQATT, CDR2 SNEGSKA (reference sequence). V was clipped by 3 bases and J by 0 bases, with 15 bases between them. The DNA for the CDR3 is TGCAGTGCTAGTACGGAGGCGGGGCCCTCCTACAATGAGCAGTTCTTC. Protein product: CSASTEAGPSYNEQFF.

CDR3 residues: CASSLQPGVGRYGYTF. The CDR3 nucleotides are TGTGCCAGCAGCTTACAGCCAGGGGTAGGACGGTATGGCTACACCTTC. The V call is TRBV11-1, the J call TRBJ1-2; D possibly corresponds to TRBD1 (6 bases). CDR1 is SGHAT and CDR2 is FQDESV in the germline V gene (reference sequence). This CDR3 region has 16 residues. The V gene lost 2 bases and the J gene lost 5 bases, with 18 bases spanning the gap. Using reference TRBV11-1 and TRBJ1-2 for the parts outside the CDR3, the full variable domain is EAEVAQSPRYKITEKSQAVAFWCDPISGHATLYWYRQILGQGPELLVQFQDESVVDDSQLPKDRFSAERLKGVDSTLKIQPAELGDSAMYLCASSLQPGVGRYGYTFGSGTRLTVV.

V and J are TRBV7-6 and TRBJ2-1, with 11 bases lining up with TRBD2. The V and J ends lost 4 bases and 4 bases, in that order; junction bases with no gene match: 9. This CDR3 region has 17 residues. Germline V lookup: CDR1 SGHVS, CDR2 FNYEAQ. The CDR3 sequence is CASSSKELAGGYNEQFF. The CDR3 DNA sequence: TGTGCCAGCAGCTCAAAAGAGCTAGCGGGAGGATACAATGAGCAGTTCTTC.

The chain carries TRBV6-4 and TRBJ1-2; 9 bases agree with TRBD1. J gave up 4 bases and V 6 bases, and 9 bases lay outside the gene matches. Germline V gene sequence: CDR1 MRHNA, CDR2 SNTAGT. The CDR3 has 15 residues. The CDR3 spells CASSPGQGFLYGYTF. As DNA, the CDR3 is TGTGCCAGCAGCCCGGGACAGGGTTTTCTCTATGGCTACACCTTC.

A single count supports this clone. Other DNA sequences of this sample code for an identical CDR3. The CDR3 DNA reads as TGTGCCAGCAGTTTAGGACAGTACTATGGCTACACCTTC. It is translated as CASSLGQYYGYTF. V usage is TRBV12-3 or TRBV12-4 and J usage is TRBJ1-2; D might be TRBD1 (5 bases). The CDR3 runs 13 residues. Trimming took off 1 base at V and 3 bases at J, with 6 bases between the two ends.

For this clone: Other nucleotide sequences from this sample produce the same CDR3. The J gene is TRBJ2-7, the V gene TRBV5-1; D is ambiguous. Germline values: CDR1 SGHRS, CDR2 YFSETQ. This CDR3 is built from 11 residues. Trimming stripped 5 bases from V and 0 bases from J, with 3 bases between. The CDR3 DNA sequence: TGCGCCAGCAGTAGCTCCTACGAGCAGTACTTC. Translating gives CASSSSYEQYF.

The rearrangement uses TRBV28 and TRBJ1-5; tentative D call: TRBD1 (6 bases). Looked up from germline, CDR1 is MDHEN and CDR2 is SYDVKM. The CDR3 runs to 16 residues. The V end was cut by 6 bases, the J end by 3 bases, with 18 bases between. The CDR3 DNA reads TGTGCCAGCAGCCCCGCCCAGGGACACAACAATCAGCCCCAGCATTTT. Residues: CASSPAQGHNNQPQHF.

The chain has TRBV28 and TRBJ2-7; 10 bases line up with TRBD2. The V gene end was trimmed by 8 bases and the J gene end by 7 bases; junction bases not matched to a gene: 11. CDR1 is MDHEN, CDR2 SYDVKM, per germline. This CDR3 has 14 amino acids. DNA of the CDR3: TGTGCCAGCGGCCGTAGCGGGAGGCCTTGGGAGCAGTACTTC. Translated, it gives CASGRSGRPWEQYF.

In the case of this clone: Other nucleotide sequences in the sample specify the same CDR3. The chain recombines TRBV14 with TRBJ1-2; D not resolved. CDR3 size: 12 residues. CDR1 SGHDN and CDR2 FVKESK come from the germline V gene. Between the trimmed V and J ends, which lost 1 base and 5 bases, there was a span of 5 bases. CDR3 in amino acids: CASSQGGYGYTF. DNA for the CDR3: TGTGCCAGCAGCCAAGGAGGTTATGGCTACACCTTC. The variable domain in full, completed from reference TRBV14 and TRBJ1-2, reads EAGVTQFPSHSVIEKGQTVTLRCDPISGHDNLYWYRRVMGKEIKFLLHFVKESKQDESGMPNNRFLAERTGGTYSTLKVQPAELEDSGVYFCASSQGGYGYTFGSGTRLTVV.

J is TRBJ2-1 and V is TRBV2; 10 nucleotides match TRBD2. Losses at the gene ends were 4 bases for V and 8 bases for J; bases not matched to a gene: 5. Germline V gene data show CDR1 as SNHLY and CDR2 as FYNNEI. The CDR3 is 14 amino acids. In nucleotides, the CDR3 is TGTGCCAGCAGTGTGCTAGCGGGAGAGGATGAGCAGTTCTTC. It specifies CASSVLAGEDEQFF.